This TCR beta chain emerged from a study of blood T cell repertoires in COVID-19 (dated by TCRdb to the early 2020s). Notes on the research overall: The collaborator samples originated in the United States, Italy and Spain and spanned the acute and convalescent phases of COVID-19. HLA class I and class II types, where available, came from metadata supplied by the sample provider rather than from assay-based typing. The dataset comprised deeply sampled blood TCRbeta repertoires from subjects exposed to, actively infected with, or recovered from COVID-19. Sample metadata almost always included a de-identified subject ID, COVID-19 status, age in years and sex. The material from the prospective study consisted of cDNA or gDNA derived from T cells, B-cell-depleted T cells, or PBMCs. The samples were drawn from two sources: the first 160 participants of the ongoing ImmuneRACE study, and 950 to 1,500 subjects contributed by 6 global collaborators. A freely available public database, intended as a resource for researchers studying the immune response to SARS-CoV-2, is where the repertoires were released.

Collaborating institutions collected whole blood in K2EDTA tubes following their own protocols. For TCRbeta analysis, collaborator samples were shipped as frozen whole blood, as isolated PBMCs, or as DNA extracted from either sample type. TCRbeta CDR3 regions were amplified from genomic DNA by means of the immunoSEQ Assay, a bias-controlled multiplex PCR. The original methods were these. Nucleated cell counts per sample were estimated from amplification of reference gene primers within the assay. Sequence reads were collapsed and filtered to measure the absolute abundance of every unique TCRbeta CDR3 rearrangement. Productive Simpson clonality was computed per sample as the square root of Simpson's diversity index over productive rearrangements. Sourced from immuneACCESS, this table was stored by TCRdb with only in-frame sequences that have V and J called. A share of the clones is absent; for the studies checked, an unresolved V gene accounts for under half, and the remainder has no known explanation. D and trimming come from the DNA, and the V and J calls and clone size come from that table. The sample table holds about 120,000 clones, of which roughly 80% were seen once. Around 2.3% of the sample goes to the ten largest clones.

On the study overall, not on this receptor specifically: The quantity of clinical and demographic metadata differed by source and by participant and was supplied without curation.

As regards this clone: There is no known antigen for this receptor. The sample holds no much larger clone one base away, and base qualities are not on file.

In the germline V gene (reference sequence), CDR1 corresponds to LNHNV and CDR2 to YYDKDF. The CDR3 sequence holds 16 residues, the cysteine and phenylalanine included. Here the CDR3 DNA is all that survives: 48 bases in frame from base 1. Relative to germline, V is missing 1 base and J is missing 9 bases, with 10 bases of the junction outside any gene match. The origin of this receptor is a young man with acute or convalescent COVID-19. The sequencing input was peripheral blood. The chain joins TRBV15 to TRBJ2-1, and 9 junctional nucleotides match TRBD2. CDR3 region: CATSRVSGSRTGEQFF. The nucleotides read TGTGCCACCAGCAGAGTTAGCGGGAGCAGAACTGGTGAGCAGTTCTTC. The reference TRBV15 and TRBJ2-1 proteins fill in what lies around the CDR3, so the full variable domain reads DAMVIQNPRYQVTQFGKPVTLSCSQTLNHNVMYWYQQKSSQAPKLLFHYYDKDFNNEADTPDNFQSRRPNTSFCFLDIRSPGLGDTAMYLCATSRVSGSRTGEQFFGPGTRLTVL.